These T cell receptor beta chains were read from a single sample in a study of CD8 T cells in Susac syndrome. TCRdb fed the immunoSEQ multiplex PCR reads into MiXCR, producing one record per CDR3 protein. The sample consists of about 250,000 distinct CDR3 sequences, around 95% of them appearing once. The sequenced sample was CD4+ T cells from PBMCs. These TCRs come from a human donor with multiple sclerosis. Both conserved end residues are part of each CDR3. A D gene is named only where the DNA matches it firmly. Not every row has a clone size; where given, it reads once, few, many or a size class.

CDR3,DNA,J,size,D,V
CASRLADRPTEAFF,TGTGCCAGCAGGTTAGCAGACAGGCCCACTGAAGCTTTCTTT,TRBJ1-1,NA,NA,TRBV27
CASSSLRAGGRTDTQYF,TGCGCCAGCAGCTCGCTCCGGGCGGGAGGGCGCACAGATACGCAGTATTTT,TRBJ2-3,NA,TRBD2,TRBV5-1
CASRQVAGNTEAFF,TGCGCCAGCAGGCAAGTGGCAGGGAACACTGAAGCTTTCTTT,TRBJ1-1,NA,NA,TRBV5-1
CASSLSPEYGYTF,TGTGCCAGCAGTTTAAGCCCGGAATATGGCTACACCTTC,TRBJ1-2,once,NA,TRBV12-3/TRBV12-4
CASSPQGRTSTDTQYF,TGTGCCAGCAGCCCTCAGGGGAGGACCAGCACAGATACGCAGTATTTT,TRBJ2-3,NA,NA,TRBV27
CSVEGGGSFGSTDTQYF,TGCAGCGTTGAAGGTGGCGGGAGCTTTGGTTCCACAGATACGCAGTATTTT,TRBJ2-3,once,TRBD2,TRBV29-1
CASSMGGAGNQPQHF,TGTGCCAGCAGCATGGGGGGAGCGGGCAATCAGCCCCAGCATTTT,TRBJ1-5,NA,NA,TRBV5-4
CASSLRGQQETQYF,TGTGCCAGCAGCCTCAGGGGGCAGCAAGAGACCCAGTACTTC,TRBJ2-5,NA,TRBD1,TRBV3-1
CSATSGTPQPQHF,TGCAGTGCAACCTCCGGGACACCTCAGCCCCAGCATTTT,TRBJ1-5,NA,NA,TRBV20-1
CASTGDRTYGYTF,TGTGCCAGCACCGGGGACAGGACTTATGGCTACACCTTC,TRBJ1-2,NA,TRBD1,TRBV12-3/TRBV12-4
CAWTPLAGSYNEQFF,TGTGCCTGGACCCCATTAGCGGGGTCCTACAATGAGCAGTTCTTC,TRBJ2-1,once,TRBD2,TRBV30
CASSRLAGAGTGELFF,TGTGCCAGCAGCCGACTAGCGGGGGCGGGGACCGGGGAGCTGTTTTTT,TRBJ2-2,NA,TRBD2,TRBV12-3/TRBV12-4
CASSRGEGEQFF,TGTGCCAGCAGCCGGGGGGAGGGTGAGCAGTTCTTC,TRBJ2-1,NA,TRBD2,TRBV3-1
CSASSLAKNIQYF,TGCAGTGCTAGTAGCCTAGCCAAAAACATTCAGTACTTC,TRBJ2-4,NA,NA,TRBV20-1
CASSSPVASGTEAFF,TGTGCCAGCAGTTCCCCAGTGGCGTCAGGCACTGAAGCTTTCTTT,TRBJ1-1,NA,NA,TRBV7-9
CASSRTYQETQYF,TGTGCCAGCAGCCGGACATACCAAGAGACCCAGTACTTC,TRBJ2-5,NA,NA,TRBV12-3/TRBV12-4
CASSAPGRGTEAFF,TGTGCCAGCAGTGCCCCCGGACGGGGGACTGAAGCTTTCTTT,TRBJ1-1,NA,NA,TRBV6-5
CASSMSTGNTGELFF,TGTGCCAGTAGTATGAGTACAGGGAACACCGGGGAGCTGTTTTTT,TRBJ2-2,NA,NA,TRBV19
CASSSYFLAGVGDTQYF,TGTGCCAGCAGCTCCTACTTCCTAGCGGGAGTTGGGGATACGCAGTATTTT,TRBJ2-3,once,TRBD2,TRBV11-3
CASSLPPTSRTYF,TGTGCCAGCAGTTTACCCCCGACTAGCAGGACGTACTTC,TRBJ2-5,NA,TRBD2,TRBV28
CASSEFGGAGANVLTF,TGTGCCAGCAGTGAATTCGGGGGTGCTGGGGCCAACGTCCTGACTTTC,TRBJ2-6,NA,NA,TRBV25-1
CASSLSRLAGGRGNEQFF,TGTGCCAGCAGCTTATCCCGGCTAGCGGGAGGGAGGGGCAATGAGCAGTTCTTC,TRBJ2-1,once,TRBD2,TRBV11-3
CATTAGATNEKLFF,TGTGCCACCACGGCAGGTGCAACTAATGAAAAACTGTTTTTT,TRBJ1-4,NA,NA,TRBV2
CASSFIAGPQETQYF,TGTGCCAGCAGTTTCATAGCGGGACCTCAAGAGACCCAGTACTTC,TRBJ2-5,once,TRBD2,TRBV7-9
CASSPPTGVYSPLHF,TGTGCCAGCAGTCCACCCACAGGGGTGTATTCACCCCTCCACTTT,TRBJ1-6,once,TRBD1,TRBV25-1
CASSEALAGLLSGANVLTF,TGCGCCAGCAGTGAGGCCCTCGCAGGGTTACTCTCTGGGGCCAACGTCCTGACTTTC,TRBJ2-6,once,NA,TRBV10-2
CASKRDHINSPLHF,TGTGCCAGCAAGCGGGACCACATAAATTCACCCCTCCACTTT,TRBJ1-6,NA,NA,TRBV2
CSAGEKEAEAFF,TGCAGTGCCGGTGAGAAAGAGGCTGAAGCTTTCTTT,TRBJ1-1,NA,NA,TRBV20-1
CASSRLAVNEQFF,TGCGCCAGCAGCCGACTAGCGGTCAATGAGCAGTTCTTC,TRBJ2-1,NA,TRBD2,TRBV4-1
CASSLATGAASRSGANVLTF,TGTGCCAGCAGCTTAGCGACAGGGGCAGCCTCCCGTAGTGGGGCCAACGTCCTGACTTTC,TRBJ2-6,NA,TRBD1,TRBV7-2
CASGRGLGINEQFF,TGTGCCAGCGGGAGGGGGCTGGGCATCAATGAGCAGTTCTTC,TRBJ2-1,NA,NA,TRBV12-3/TRBV12-4
CASSLRGRHYGYTF,TGTGCCAGCAGCCTCAGGGGGCGTCACTATGGCTACACCTTC,TRBJ1-2,NA,TRBD1,TRBV3-1
CSVGGEGGYTDTQYF,TGCAGCGTTGGAGGTGAGGGCGGTTACACAGATACGCAGTATTTT,TRBJ2-3,NA,NA,TRBV29-1
CSARVTERRADTQYF,TGCAGTGCTAGAGTGACCGAGAGGAGGGCCGATACGCAGTATTTT,TRBJ2-3,NA,NA,TRBV20-1
CSASATMNTEAFF,TGCAGTGCTAGCGCCACCATGAACACTGAAGCTTTCTTT,TRBJ1-1,NA,NA,TRBV20-1
CASSIVFQSPGGYTF,TGTGCCAGTAGTATAGTATTTCAGAGCCCGGGCGGCTACACCTTC,TRBJ1-2,NA,NA,TRBV19
CASSPSRGLDYGYTF,TGTGCCAGCAGCCCGTCCAGGGGCCTCGACTATGGCTACACCTTC,TRBJ1-2,NA,NA,TRBV3-1
CASQGVLNYGYTF,TGCGCCAGTCAAGGGGTCCTAAACTATGGCTACACCTTC,TRBJ1-2,NA,NA,TRBV23-1
CASSLRGGATDTQYF,TGTGCCAGCTCACTCCGCGGGGGGGCCACAGATACGCAGTATTTT,TRBJ2-3,once,TRBD2,TRBV7-3
CASSEGRGANNEQFF,TGTGCCAGCAGTGAAGGGCGGGGGGCTAACAATGAGCAGTTCTTC,TRBJ2-1,NA,TRBD2,TRBV2
CASSRREDTEAFF,TGTGCCAGCAGCCGGAGGGAGGACACTGAAGCTTTCTTT,TRBJ1-1,NA,NA,TRBV2
CSVENGADRQYF,TGCAGCGTTGAAAACGGGGCGGACAGGCAGTATTTT,TRBJ2-3,NA,NA,TRBV29-1
CASSPPPAGNEQFF,TGTGCCAGCTCACCCCCCCCAGCGGGCAATGAGCAGTTCTTC,TRBJ2-1,once,NA,TRBV18
CASSKGLAGDYEQFF,TGTGCCAGCAGCAAGGGGCTAGCGGGAGACTATGAGCAGTTCTTC,TRBJ2-1,NA,TRBD2,TRBV9
CASSRGSTWEQYF,TGTGCCAGCAGCAGGGGCTCTACCTGGGAGCAGTACTTC,TRBJ2-7,NA,NA,TRBV25-1
CASSYSRVSRETQYF,TGTGCCAGCAGTTACTCGAGAGTGAGCAGAGAGACCCAGTACTTC,TRBJ2-5,NA,NA,TRBV6-6
CASSSQRNTEAFF,TGTGCCAGCAGCTCCCAACGGAACACTGAAGCTTTCTTT,TRBJ1-1,NA,NA,TRBV7-3
CASSQSGTGELFF,TGTGCCAGCAGCCAAAGCGGCACCGGGGAGCTGTTTTTT,TRBJ2-2,NA,NA,TRBV9
CASSFYRVGTEAFF,TGTGCCAGCAGTTTTTACAGGGTGGGGACTGAAGCTTTCTTT,TRBJ1-1,NA,NA,TRBV28
CASSPGSGPTDTQYF,TGTGCCAGCTCACCGGGAAGTGGGCCCACAGATACGCAGTATTTT,TRBJ2-3,NA,NA,TRBV18
CASSSGLAGNKNIQYF,TGTGCCAGCAGTTCCGGACTAGCGGGCAACAAAAACATTCAGTACTTC,TRBJ2-4,once,TRBD2,TRBV6-5
CSVTITGTVNEKLFF,TGCAGCGTCACCATTACAGGGACAGTTAATGAAAAACTGTTTTTT,TRBJ1-4,NA,TRBD1,TRBV29-1
CASRGTSGIQETQYF,TGTGCCAGCAGGGGGACTAGCGGGATCCAAGAGACCCAGTACTTC,TRBJ2-5,NA,TRBD2,TRBV2
CASSYGNTGELFF,TGTGCCAGCAGTTACGGAAACACCGGGGAGCTGTTTTTT,TRBJ2-2,NA,NA,TRBV3-1
CASSQAGGSASGSTDTQYF,TGTGCCAGCAGCCAAGCCGGAGGCTCGGCTAGCGGGAGCACAGATACGCAGTATTTT,TRBJ2-3,NA,TRBD2,TRBV3-1
CASSEARTGAGYTF,TGTGCCAGCAGTGAGGCGCGGACAGGCGCTGGCTACACCTTC,TRBJ1-2,NA,TRBD1,TRBV25-1
CSALRSEAGDIQYF,TGCAGTGCGTTGCGCAGCGAGGCTGGGGACATTCAGTACTTC,TRBJ2-4,NA,NA,TRBV20-1
CASSAQGVSQPQHF,TGTGCCAGCAGCGCCCAGGGGGTTAGTCAGCCCCAGCATTTT,TRBJ1-5,NA,TRBD1,TRBV7-2
CASSPGGEEETQYF,TGTGCCAGCAGCCCTGGGGGTGAAGAAGAGACCCAGTACTTC,TRBJ2-5,NA,NA,TRBV7-9
CASSLGRTGGKETQYF,TGCGCCAGCAGCTTGGGGAGGACAGGGGGCAAAGAGACCCAGTACTTC,TRBJ2-5,NA,TRBD1,TRBV5-1